The rows below give T cell receptor beta chains drawn from one sample of a study of early T cells in non-severe SARS-CoV-2 infection. TCRdb fed the 5' RACE reads into MiXCR, producing one record per CDR3 protein. This sample has 70,000 to 75,000 distinct CDR3 sequences, with 12% found just once. The sample consisted of whole blood. Receptor source: an adult who was a healthcare worker with PCR-confirmed SARS-CoV-2 infection or an uninfected control (not recorded which). Both conserved end residues are part of each CDR3. Fields, in order: clone size, D gene, J gene, V gene, CDR3 protein, CDR3 DNA. A D gene is named only where the DNA matches it firmly. Size values are once, few and many counts, or a class for expanded clones, and some rows have none.

abundance: few; d_gene: TRBD2; j_gene: TRBJ2-1; v_gene: TRBV4-1; CDR3aa: CASSQDPSGSFYGEQFF; CDR3nt: TGCGCCAGCAGCCAAGATCCTAGCGGGAGCTTCTACGGTGAGCAGTTCTTC
abundance: many; d_gene: TRBD2; j_gene: TRBJ2-1; v_gene: TRBV2; CDR3aa: CASTPITGTRRNEQFF; CDR3nt: TGTGCCAGCACTCCAATTACCGGGACTAGGAGGAATGAGCAGTTCTTC
abundance: -; d_gene: TRBD2; j_gene: TRBJ2-5; v_gene: TRBV10-2; CDR3aa: CASIEGLAGETQYF; CDR3nt: TGCGCCAGCATAGAGGGACTAGCGGGAGAGACCCAGTACTTC
abundance: -; d_gene: TRBD1; j_gene: TRBJ2-2; v_gene: TRBV27; CDR3aa: CASRPGQANTGELFF; CDR3nt: TGTGCCAGCAGACCGGGACAGGCCAACACCGGGGAGCTGTTTTTT
abundance: many; d_gene: -; j_gene: TRBJ1-5; v_gene: TRBV3-1; CDR3aa: CASSPPVGQPQHF; CDR3nt: TGTGCCAGCAGCCCCCCAGTTGGGCAGCCCCAGCATTTT
abundance: many; d_gene: TRBD2; j_gene: TRBJ2-3; v_gene: TRBV10-3; CDR3aa: CAARGSGTRGNEADTQYF; CDR3nt: TGTGCCGCACGTGGGAGCGGGACGCGGGGTAATGAAGCAGATACGCAGTATTTT
abundance: many; d_gene: TRBD1; j_gene: TRBJ2-1; v_gene: TRBV7-9; CDR3aa: CASSPRQGWNEQFF; CDR3nt: TGTGCCAGCAGCCCAAGACAGGGTTGGAATGAGCAGTTCTTC
abundance: few; d_gene: -; j_gene: TRBJ2-7; v_gene: TRBV3-1; CDR3aa: CASSPSDMDYSVSSYEQYF; CDR3nt: TGTGCCAGCAGCCCGTCAGACATGGACTACTCAGTGAGCTCCTACGAGCAGTACTTC
abundance: -; d_gene: -; j_gene: TRBJ2-1; v_gene: TRBV20-1; CDR3aa: CSARDKRMYNEQFF; CDR3nt: TGCAGTGCTAGAGATAAGCGGATGTACAATGAGCAGTTCTTC
abundance: many; d_gene: -; j_gene: TRBJ1-4; v_gene: TRBV3-1; CDR3aa: CASSQAGTVQNEKLFF; CDR3nt: TGTGCCAGCAGCCAAGCCGGGACTGTCCAGAATGAAAAACTGTTTTTT
abundance: -; d_gene: -; j_gene: TRBJ2-1; v_gene: TRBV12-3/TRBV12-4; CDR3aa: CASSLDTSSYNEQFF; CDR3nt: TGTGCCAGCAGTCTTGACACGAGCTCCTACAATGAGCAGTTCTTC
abundance: many; d_gene: -; j_gene: TRBJ2-7; v_gene: TRBV12-5; CDR3aa: CASGKSYEQYF; CDR3nt: TGTGCTAGTGGAAAGAGCTACGAGCAGTACTTC
abundance: -; d_gene: TRBD2; j_gene: TRBJ2-2; v_gene: TRBV10-3; CDR3aa: CAISGPGTSGTGELFF; CDR3nt: TGTGCCATCAGTGGACCCGGGACTAGCGGTACCGGGGAGCTGTTTTTT
abundance: few; d_gene: -; j_gene: TRBJ2-7; v_gene: TRBV12-3/TRBV12-4; CDR3aa: CASSPDSIYEQYF; CDR3nt: TGTGCCAGCAGTCCGGACTCAATCTACGAGCAGTACTTC
abundance: few; d_gene: -; j_gene: TRBJ1-2; v_gene: TRBV7-9; CDR3aa: CASSLALQGNGYTF; CDR3nt: TGTGCCAGCAGCTTAGCTCTTCAGGGGAATGGCTACACCTTC
abundance: -; d_gene: TRBD1; j_gene: TRBJ2-5; v_gene: TRBV29-1; CDR3aa: CSARQGQETQYF; CDR3nt: TGCAGCGCCCGACAGGGTCAAGAGACCCAGTACTTC
abundance: -; d_gene: -; j_gene: TRBJ2-1; v_gene: TRBV6-5; CDR3aa: CASSYGVGRGDEQFF; CDR3nt: TGTGCCAGCAGTTACGGCGTAGGCAGGGGCGATGAGCAGTTCTTC
abundance: many; d_gene: -; j_gene: TRBJ2-1; v_gene: TRBV11-3; CDR3aa: CASSFDRTALNEQFF; CDR3nt: TGTGCCAGCAGCTTCGACAGGACAGCACTCAATGAGCAGTTCTTC
abundance: many; d_gene: -; j_gene: TRBJ1-2; v_gene: TRBV7-2; CDR3aa: CASSLQLSTGNYGYTF; CDR3nt: TGTGCCAGCAGCCTCCAGCTTAGTACGGGAAACTATGGCTACACCTTC
abundance: many; d_gene: TRBD2; j_gene: TRBJ2-1; v_gene: TRBV29-1; CDR3aa: CSVRGGTSFNEQFF; CDR3nt: TGCAGCGTCAGAGGCGGGACTAGCTTTAATGAGCAGTTCTTC
abundance: many; d_gene: -; j_gene: TRBJ2-1; v_gene: TRBV11-1; CDR3aa: CASSPPSGLSYNEQFF; CDR3nt: TGTGCCAGCAGCCCCCCCTCAGGGTTATCCTACAATGAGCAGTTCTTC
abundance: -; d_gene: TRBD2; j_gene: TRBJ2-7; v_gene: TRBV6-2/TRBV6-3; CDR3aa: CASSSGTSGKYEQYF; CDR3nt: TGTGCCAGCAGTTCCGGGACTAGCGGGAAGTACGAGCAGTACTTC
abundance: -; d_gene: -; j_gene: TRBJ1-4; v_gene: TRBV7-6; CDR3aa: CASSEYGDEKLFF; CDR3nt: TGTGCCAGCAGCGAATATGGGGACGAAAAACTGTTTTTT
abundance: few; d_gene: TRBD2; j_gene: TRBJ2-5; v_gene: TRBV20-1; CDR3aa: CSARPPTSGGFETQYF; CDR3nt: TGCAGTGCTAGACCCCCCACTAGCGGGGGATTCGAGACCCAGTACTTC
abundance: few; d_gene: -; j_gene: TRBJ2-2; v_gene: TRBV7-3; CDR3aa: CASSANQRGELFF; CDR3nt: TGTGCCAGCAGCGCTAATCAACGCGGGGAGCTGTTTTTT
abundance: few; d_gene: -; j_gene: TRBJ1-2; v_gene: TRBV27; CDR3aa: CASSLRQNYGYTF; CDR3nt: TGTGCCAGCAGTTTAAGACAGAACTATGGCTACACCTTC
abundance: -; d_gene: -; j_gene: TRBJ2-3; v_gene: TRBV11-3; CDR3aa: CASSLDSRGNTDTQYF; CDR3nt: TGTGCCAGCAGCTTAGATTCCAGAGGAAACACAGATACGCAGTATTTT
abundance: -; d_gene: -; j_gene: TRBJ1-6; v_gene: TRBV3-1; CDR3aa: CASSQAGNSPLHF; CDR3nt: TGTGCCAGCAGCCAAGCAGGAAATTCACCCCTCCACTTT
abundance: once; d_gene: -; j_gene: TRBJ2-7; v_gene: TRBV4-1; CDR3aa: CASSQVSSYEQYF; CDR3nt: TGCGCCAGCAGCCAAGTTAGTTCCTACGAGCAGTACTTC
abundance: few; d_gene: -; j_gene: TRBJ2-5; v_gene: TRBV18; CDR3aa: CASSGGIQETQYF; CDR3nt: TGTGCCAGCTCAGGCGGGATCCAAGAGACCCAGTACTTC
abundance: -; d_gene: -; j_gene: TRBJ1-4; v_gene: TRBV7-9; CDR3aa: CASRGKDEKLFF; CDR3nt: TGTGCCAGCAGGGGCAAAGATGAAAAACTGTTTTTT
abundance: many; d_gene: -; j_gene: TRBJ2-3; v_gene: TRBV7-3; CDR3aa: CASSPEGDPGDTQYF; CDR3nt: TGTGCCAGCAGCCCGGAAGGGGATCCGGGAGATACGCAGTATTTT
abundance: -; d_gene: -; j_gene: TRBJ1-2; v_gene: TRBV9; CDR3aa: CASSGRGNYGYTF; CDR3nt: TGTGCCAGCAGCGGTCGGGGGAACTATGGCTACACCTTC
abundance: few; d_gene: TRBD1; j_gene: TRBJ1-6; v_gene: TRBV10-3; CDR3aa: CAISESIAGTGGSPLHF; CDR3nt: TGTGCCATCAGTGAGTCGATCGCCGGGACAGGGGGTTCACCCCTCCACTTT
abundance: few; d_gene: TRBD1; j_gene: TRBJ1-1; v_gene: TRBV7-9; CDR3aa: CASSRGQVSPEAFF; CDR3nt: TGTGCCAGCAGCCGGGGACAGGTGAGCCCTGAAGCTTTCTTT
abundance: -; d_gene: -; j_gene: TRBJ2-5; v_gene: TRBV6-6; CDR3aa: CASSYSLVQETQYF; CDR3nt: TGTGCCAGCAGTTACTCACTAGTCCAAGAGACCCAGTACTTC
abundance: few; d_gene: -; j_gene: TRBJ2-2; v_gene: TRBV2; CDR3aa: CASKRAGTTGELFF; CDR3nt: TGTGCCAGCAAGCGGGCAGGAACCACCGGGGAGCTGTTTTTT
abundance: -; d_gene: -; j_gene: TRBJ1-4; v_gene: TRBV29-1; CDR3aa: CSGRDPGAEKLFF; CDR3nt: TGCAGCGGCCGGGACCCGGGAGCTGAAAAACTGTTTTTT
abundance: many; d_gene: -; j_gene: TRBJ1-1; v_gene: TRBV27; CDR3aa: CASIGGRNTEAFF; CDR3nt: TGTGCCAGCATCGGCGGAAGGAACACTGAAGCTTTCTTT
abundance: -; d_gene: TRBD2; j_gene: TRBJ2-1; v_gene: TRBV6-5; CDR3aa: CASVPSGRGNEQFF; CDR3nt: TGTGCCAGCGTCCCTAGCGGGAGGGGAAATGAGCAGTTCTTC
abundance: few; d_gene: -; j_gene: TRBJ2-1; v_gene: TRBV18; CDR3aa: CASSRQNNEQFF; CDR3nt: TGTGCCAGCTCACGACAAAACAATGAGCAGTTCTTC